This T cell receptor beta chain was identified during a study of T cell repertoires in cytomegalovirus infection (dated by TCRdb to between 2019 and 2020). Describing the broader study: The HLA type of each donor mattered for the analysis, because public TCR beta signatures pointed to carriage of CMV infection along with the matching HLA type.

Instrument on record: Illumina HiSeq 1500. TCRdb reran the public reads through fastp at Q25 and MiXCR, keeping productive beta chains. Entries that share a CDR3 protein sequence are merged under the most common genes and DNA. The sample includes 480,000 or so distinct CDR3 sequences, with about 11% observed a single time. The ten largest clones capture about 10% of the sample. From the cysteine up to the phenylalanine, the CDR3 has a length of 16 residues. The kept DNA is CDR3 alone, 48 bases in frame from the first base. At the junction V is shortened by 5 bases and J by 1 base, with 15 bases in between. To note about this clonotype: Its antigen remains undetermined. Per-base quality was not reported, and no clone a single base away is much larger than it.

Here is what the overall study found, with its caveats: Cumulative frequency of public TCR beta family members discriminated carriers of CMV infection plus the relevant HLA type in this cohort and an independent roughly 340-donor cohort. The ex vivo response was dominated by HLA-C-restricted CMV-specific TCR beta clonotypes, which also provided the single most frequent clonotype in two of eight donors.

The rearranged segments are TRBV23-1 and TRBJ2-1; the D gene remains uncertain. TRBV23-1 is an open reading frame whose function is uncertain. Material for sequencing was PBMCs. This sequence was found in a human donor in good health (CMV status not recorded). Some clones in this sample may be carry-over from other donors' samples. At the DNA level, the sequence is TGCGCCAGCAGTTTGGATGGACGGCCATCCTACAATGAGCAGTTCTTC. Its product reads: CASSLDGRPSYNEQFF.